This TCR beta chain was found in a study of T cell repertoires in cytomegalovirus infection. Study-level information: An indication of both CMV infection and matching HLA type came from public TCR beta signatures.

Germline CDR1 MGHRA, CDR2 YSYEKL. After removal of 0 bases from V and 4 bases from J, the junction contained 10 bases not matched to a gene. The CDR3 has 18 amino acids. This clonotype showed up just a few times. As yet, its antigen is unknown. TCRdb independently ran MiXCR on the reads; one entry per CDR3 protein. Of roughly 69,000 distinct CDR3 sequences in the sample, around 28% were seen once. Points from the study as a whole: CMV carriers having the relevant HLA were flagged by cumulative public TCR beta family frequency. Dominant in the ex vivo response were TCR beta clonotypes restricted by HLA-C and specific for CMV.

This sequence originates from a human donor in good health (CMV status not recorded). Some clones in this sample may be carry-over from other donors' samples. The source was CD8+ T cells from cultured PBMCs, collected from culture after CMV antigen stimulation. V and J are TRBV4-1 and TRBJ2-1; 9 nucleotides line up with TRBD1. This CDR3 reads CASSQEETGQGNYNEQFF. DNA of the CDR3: TGCGCCAGCAGCCAAGAAGAGACGGGACAGGGAAATTACAATGAGCAGTTCTTC.